This T cell receptor beta chain derives from a study of CD8 T cells in ankylosing spondylitis. Study-wide results and limits: Significant enrichment of disease-linked clones was reportedly seen in matched ankylosing spondylitis synovial fluid. Fewer than ten highly homologous variants made up a TCR beta motif that seemed to typify ankylosing spondylitis blood.

This clonotype was seen a handful of times. Its antigen is unidentified. Trimming stripped 6 bases from V and 6 bases from J, with 12 bases between. Germline loops: CDR1 MNHEY, CDR2 SVGAGI. The CDR3 totals 12 residues. With molecular barcodes, quantitative 5'-RACE was used to make the TCR beta libraries. A single record per CDR3 protein comes from TCRdb applying MiXCR to the 5' RACE reads. The sample contains 250,000 to 350,000 distinct CDR3 sequences, 8% of which appear only once. The sequence derives from a male donor with ankylosing spondylitis. The J gene is TRBJ2-7, the V gene TRBV6-5; D gene ambiguous. The sample taken for sequencing was blood, either unsorted or a sorted T cell fraction (not recorded which). CDR3 protein: CASRSETREQYF. CDR3 DNA: TGTGCCAGCAGATCGGAAACCCGCGAGCAGTACTTC.